The 15 T cell receptor beta chains below all came from one sample that was sequenced in a study of blood T cells in healthy people across ages. With a J-beta primer mix and a sample-barcoded 5' primer, a second PCR ran about 7 to 12 cycles. TCRdb re-called the 5' RACE reads through MiXCR, storing one row per CDR3 protein. The sample lists 1 million to 1.2 million distinct CDR3 sequences; roughly two fifths were seen once. The sample consisted of blood. The receptors were gathered from a man younger than 35 in good health.

The V and J genes are TRBV7-9 and TRBJ2-1; TRBD2 matches at 11 bases. The V gene's germline CDR1 is SEHNR and CDR2 FQNEAQ (reference sequence). Unmatched junction bases numbered 3, after V lost 5 bases and J lost 0 bases. This CDR3 contains 16 residues. The CDR3 loop is CASSATSGASYNEQFF. The CDR3 DNA reads as TGTGCCAGCAGCGCGACTAGCGGGGCCTCCTACAATGAGCAGTTCTTC.

The chain carries TRBV7-9 and TRBJ2-2; D not resolved. Per germline, CDR1 SEHNR and CDR2 FQNEAQ (reference sequence). The CDR3 loop spans 12 amino acids. The ends were cut back, 0 bases at V and 9 bases at J, with 5 bases in the middle. The CDR3 DNA reads as TGTGCCAGCAGCTTAGCAGGAAGGGAGCTGTTTTTT. Encoded protein: CASSLAGRELFF.

The gene calls are TRBV12-3 or TRBV12-4 and TRBJ1-1; unclear D gene. V was cut by 6 bases and J by 1 base, with 12 bases left in between. The length of the CDR3 is 14 residues. The CDR3 reads CASRPDSGNTEAFF. CDR3 nucleotide sequence: TGTGCCAGCAGGCCCGATTCAGGGAACACTGAAGCTTTCTTT.

This chain connects TRBV11-2 to TRBJ2-3; D is unresolved. Trimming took 5 bases from V and 0 from J, leaving 9 bases between them. Per the germline V gene, CDR1 is SGHAT and CDR2 is FQNNGV. The CDR3 extends over 14 amino acids. The CDR3 sequence: CASSVAFSTDTQYF. Here the CDR3 DNA reads TGTGCCAGCAGCGTAGCCTTTAGCACAGATACGCAGTATTTT.

The chain uses TRBV12-3 or TRBV12-4 and TRBJ2-4, with TRBD1 identical over 8 bases. V shed 1 base, J shed 6 bases, and the junction held 5 bases outside the gene matches. This CDR3 has 15 amino acids. CDR3 in DNA: TGTGCCAGCAGTTTAGGAACAGGGGGTGGAAACATTCAGTACTTC. Amino acids: CASSLGTGGGNIQYF.

The genes are TRBV4-2 and TRBJ1-1, with D hard to call. Germline CDR1 is LGHNA and CDR2 is YNFKEQ. V lost 1 base to trimming and J lost 0 bases, with 9 bases between them. The CDR3 loop spans 15 amino acids. In DNA, the CDR3 is TGTGCCAGCAGCCAAGTAGGCGAGATGAACACTGAAGCTTTCTTT. Amino acid sequence: CASSQVGEMNTEAFF.

The genes are TRBV6-2 or TRBV6-3 and TRBJ2-5, with TRBD2 identical over 11 bases. The CDR3 is 16 amino acids. CDR1 and CDR2 (germline): MNHEY, SVGEGT. Trimming took 2 bases from V and 0 from J; bases not matched to a gene: 2. The CDR3 spells CASSYGTSGDQETQYF. Here the CDR3 DNA reads TGTGCCAGCAGTTACGGGACTAGCGGAGACCAAGAGACCCAGTACTTC.

V is TRBV6-2 or TRBV6-3 and J is TRBJ2-5, with D hard to call. The V and J ends lost 2 bases and 11 bases respectively, with 12 bases between them. Germline assignment: CDR1 MNHEY and CDR2 SVGEGT. The CDR3 consists of 12 residues. CDR3 nucleotide sequence: TGTGCCAGCAGTTACCTTCCCCATGAGCAGTACTTC. Encoded protein: CASSYLPHEQYF.

V and J are TRBV20-1 and TRBJ1-5, with D hard to call. CDR1 is DFQATT, CDR2 SNEGSKA, per germline (reference sequence). The CDR3 covers 14 residues. Trimming cost V 0 bases and J 7 bases, with 13 bases left between them. CDR3 nucleotide sequence: TGCAGTGCTAGAGAGTCGGGATCATGGCAGCCCCAGCATTTT. It translates to CSARESGSWQPQHF.

This clonotype was seen a few times. This chain links TRBV20-1 with TRBJ2-1; 9 bases are shared with TRBD1. The J call is uncertain, as TRBJ2-7 better fits the DNA end. The CDR3 sequence is 12 residues long. The germline V gene has CDR1 DFQATT and CDR2 SNEGSKA (reference sequence). CDR3 coding DNA: TGCAGTGCTGACACAGGGGGCAATGAGCAGTACTTC. Protein: CSADTGGNEQYF.

This clonotype was found a few times. V is TRBV18 and J is TRBJ1-2; D might be TRBD1 (5 bases). Germline V gene data show CDR1 as KGHSH and CDR2 as LQKENI. The ends were cut back, 2 bases at V and 4 bases at J, with 14 bases in the middle. CDR3 length: 15 amino acids. CDR3 sequence reads: CASSPSTAGVYGYTF. The CDR3 nucleotides are TGTGCCAGCTCACCATCAACGGCGGGGGTCTATGGCTACACCTTC. Using reference TRBV18 and TRBJ1-2 for the parts outside the CDR3, the full variable domain is NAGVMQNPRHLVRRRGQEARLRCSPMKGHSHVYWYRQLPEEGLKFMVYLQKENIIDESGMPKERFSAEFPKEGPSILRIQQVVRGDSAAYFCASSPSTAGVYGYTFGSGTRLTVV.

As to this clonotype: Given a far larger clone just one base away, this is likely a sequencing read error. The rearrangement links TRBV12-3 or TRBV12-4 to TRBJ1-2; possibly TRBD1 for D (6 bases). CDR3 length: 13 amino acids. The CDR3 region is CASSPQGNYDYTF. The CDR3 nucleotides are TGTGCCAGCAGTCCTCAGGGGAACTATGACTACACCTTC.

The J gene is TRBJ1-1, the V gene TRBV5-4; 7 bases are a match to TRBD1. The CDR3 covers 15 residues. Trimming at V came to 0 bases and at J to 4 bases, leaving 6 bases not matched to a gene. Germline V gene sequence: CDR1 SGHNT, CDR2 YYREEE (reference sequence). CDR3 in amino acids: CASSLVDRRGTEAFF. In DNA form, the CDR3 reads TGTGCCAGCAGCTTGGTGGACAGGCGGGGCACTGAAGCTTTCTTT.

The rearrangement joins TRBV20-1 to TRBJ2-7, with D uncertain. The better agreement between TRBJ2-5 and the DNA end casts doubt on the J call. Germline CDR1 is DFQATT and CDR2 is SNEGSKA (reference sequence). The CDR3 loop spans 14 amino acids. The CDR3, as DNA: TGCAGTGCTAGACGTGAGAATGATGCGGAGACCCAGTACTTC. Translated: CSARRENDAETQYF.

Note on this clonotype: Relative to the germline gene, one junction end is altered; a read error may explain this. The J gene is TRBJ2-2, the V gene TRBV12-3 or TRBV12-4; TRBD1 is a possible D gene (6 bases). This CDR3 comprises 13 residues. CDR3 coding DNA: TGTGCCAGCAGGGATACAGGGTTCGGGGAGCGGTTTTTT. Its protein product is CASRDTGFGERFF.